This T cell receptor beta chain was recorded in a study of T-cell memory formation after mild COVID-19 listed by TCRdb under 2021. In terms of the full investigation: TCR sequence clusters from the two donors were found to be largely donor specific. In a couple of donors, T-cell clones that expanded and contracted after mild COVID-19 were followed by sequencing TCRalpha and TCRbeta repertoires longitudinally. Two young, previously healthy adult volunteers, one female and one male, were included in the cohort.

The CDR3 holds 15 amino acids from the cysteine to the phenylalanine. Of the read, only the CDR3 DNA is kept; its 45 bases are in frame from base 1. CDR1 and CDR2, looked up from the germline V gene, are MGHRA and YSYEKL. Trimming accounts for 3 bases at V and 5 bases at J, while the number of junction bases matched to no gene is 6. PBMCs were isolated by Ficoll-Paque density gradient centrifugation. This clonotype has ten or more counts. The antigen it recognizes is unknown. No much larger clonotype is one base removed from it; base qualities were not supplied. Sequencing took place on an Illumina NovaSeq 6000. TCRalpha and TCRbeta cDNA libraries were built by 5'RACE with constant-segment primers, adding sample barcodes and unique molecular identifiers. RNA was extracted from every sample with Trizol reagent. Library amplification was performed in two PCR steps, and a second sample barcode and Illumina TruSeq adapters were introduced in the second step. Sequencing of libraries was performed on an Illumina NovaSeq with 2 x 150 bp paired-end reads. The study's processing was this. With migec v1.2.7, reads were demultiplexed and then collapsed into UMI-guided consensus sequences. Using mixcr v2.1.11, the UMI consensuses were aligned to TRA and TRB V and J templates and assembled into clonotypes. A clonotype was counted as expanded or contracted only if both edgeR and NoisET called the change significant, with noise models trained on biological replicates. For edgeR calls, the thresholds were a false discovery rate-adjusted p below 0.01 and a log2 fold-change of 1. As an exploratory analysis of dynamics, PCA with hierarchical clustering was applied to max-normalized trajectories of the 1000 most abundant clonotypes. Separately sequenced CD4+ and CD8+ repertoires were used to assign the CD4 or CD8 phenotype of responding clones. TCRdb cleaned the public reads at Q25 with fastp, built clones with MiXCR and kept in-frame beta chains. Entries are consolidated by CDR3 protein sequence, retaining the most common genes and DNA. The V and J calls and clone size are TCRdb's, not the authors'. Across this sample there are 150,000 to 200,000 distinct CDR3 sequences, with 20% to 25% seen only once. The biggest ten clones account for about 23% of the sample.

What the work shows at the level of the full study, not this receptor alone: SARS-CoV-2 specificity of the second-wave clones peaking on day 37 was not confirmed. The study covered only two mild cases, and larger cohorts including severe cases with pre-infection samples were considered necessary. Some responding clones were found in pre-infection memory, which suggests that pre-existing cross-reactive memory T cells took part in the SARS-CoV-2 response. Balanced CD4/CD8 phenotypes were observed for clones contracting from day 15 to 85, whereas a bias towards CD4+ was observed for a second wave of clones expanding from day 15 to 37. Contracting CD4+ clones turned up mainly in the CM and EM memory subsets, whereas EMRA was where CD8+ clones were enriched.

The sequence is built from TRBV4-1 and TRBJ2-1, with 8 bases matching TRBD2. This clonotype originated in an adult woman who had mild COVID-19 (a few samples of this study predate the infection). The sample titles of this study are shuffled in the database, so cell type and time point are left out; the donor was told from shared clones. Sequencing input: PBMCs or a T cell subset sorted from them (not recorded which). The nucleotide sequence is TGCGCCAGCAGCCACCTCGTAGCGGGGAACAATGAGCAGTTCTTC. It codes for CASSHLVAGNNEQFF.